This T cell receptor beta chain was documented in a study of blood T cell repertoires in COVID-19. In the study overall: T cells, B-cell-depleted T cells, or PBMCs supplied cDNA or gDNA.

This CDR3 contains 13 residues. Deletions cut 3 bases from V and 2 bases from J, with 7 bases between. Germline V CDR1 and CDR2: MNHEY, SMNVEV (reference sequence). In the authors' methods: Amplifying reference gene primers gave estimates of nucleated cell counts. Method: immunoSEQ multiplex PCR; TCRdb's copy keeps in-frame clones and lacks some. D and trimming come from the DNA, and the V and J calls and clone size come from that table. The repertoire holds approximately 66,000 clones, with about 90% as singletons. Material: peripheral blood. The sequence derives from a man in his 60s with acute or convalescent COVID-19. The chain employs TRBV27 and TRBJ1-1, with a possible D match to TRBD1 (5 bases). In DNA form, the CDR3 reads TGTGCCAGCAGTTTGCAGGGCAACACTGAAGCTTTCTTT. Translating it yields CASSLQGNTEAFF.